Below are 18 T cell receptor beta chains sequenced from a single sample in a study of long-term antiretroviral therapy in people with HIV. The authors ran the immunoSEQ assay, v3.0, at survey level. Clones were read by immunoSEQ multiplex PCR, and TCRdb kept only the in-frame ones, dropping some. The repertoire holds about 35,000 clones, approximately 74% seen once, with around 3% in the top ten. The input for sequencing was unsorted PBMCs, taken 3 years after starting antiretroviral therapy. The receptors come from a man aged 50-59 years with HIV.

The rearrangement uses TRBV5-1 and TRBJ2-5; D ambiguous. The V and J ends lost 0 bases and 4 bases respectively, with 10 bases between them. Germline assignment: CDR1 SGHRS and CDR2 YFSETQ. This CDR3 spans 14 amino acids. The CDR3 spells CASSLVAWGETQYF. Here the CDR3 DNA reads TGCGCCAGCAGCTTGGTGGCCTGGGGAGAGACCCAGTACTTC.

This clone was seen a single time. The J gene is TRBJ2-3, the V gene TRBV4-3; tentatively, D is TRBD2 (7 bases). This CDR3 has 14 residues. Germline V gene data show CDR1 as LGHNA and CDR2 as YSLEER. The V and J ends lost 4 bases and 4 bases respectively, with 12 bases between them. CDR3 sequence reads: CASSLGGGADTQYF. CDR3 bases: TGCGCCAGCAGCCTAGGGGGGGGAGCAGATACGCAGTATTTT.

This clone was recorded only once. One end of the junction is discordant with germline, which a read error may explain. The rearrangement uses TRBV30 and TRBJ2-7, with D tentatively TRBD1 or TRBD2 (5 bases each). This CDR3 has 10 amino acids. Germline CDR1 GTSNPN, CDR2 SVGIG (reference sequence). Written as DNA, the CDR3 is TGTGCCTGCCTTGGGACGGACCTGGACTTC. It is translated as CACLGTDLDF.

This clone was observed a few times. This sequence joins TRBV6-7 and TRBJ1-6; 8 bases line up with TRBD1. TRBV6-7 is identified as an open reading frame with a role that is uncertain. The trim removed 0 bases at V and 10 bases at J, leaving 11 bases unmatched. The CDR3 extends over 17 amino acids. CDR3 amino acids: CASSYSRQGAARSPLHF. DNA for the CDR3: TGTGCCAGCAGTTACTCGAGGCAGGGGGCGGCCAGGTCACCCCTCCACTTT.

The V gene is TRBV25-1, the J gene TRBJ1-5, with D perhaps matching TRBD1 (5 bases). Trimming left V 9 bases short and J 8 bases short, with 11 bases between. Germline assignment: CDR1 MGHDK and CDR2 SYGVNS. This CDR3 has 11 residues. As DNA, the CDR3 is TGTGCCAGGTTCGGGGGTGAGCCCCAGCATTTT. Amino acid sequence: CARFGGEPQHF.

This rearrangement joins TRBV18 to TRBJ2-7; TRBD2 matches 9 bases. The CDR3 loop spans 15 amino acids. V was pared by 2 bases and J by 2 bases, with 4 bases of the junction left unmatched. CDR1 and CDR2 from the germline V gene are KGHSH and LQKENI. The CDR3 sequence is CASSPIAGDTYEQYF. CDR3 DNA sequence: TGTGCCAGCTCACCAATAGCGGGAGACACCTACGAGCAGTACTTC.

The chain has TRBV4-2 and TRBJ1-1; D may be TRBD1 (6 bases). The CDR3 has 17 amino acids. The germline CDR1 and CDR2 sequences are LGHNA and YNFKEQ. The germline V and J ends were trimmed by 1 base and 0 bases, with 15 bases remaining between them. The CDR3 DNA follows: TGTGCCAGCAGCCAAGGAGTAAGAGGGGGGATGAACACTGAAGCTTTCTTT. Translating gives CASSQGVRGGMNTEAFF.

The chain recombines TRBV6-1 with TRBJ2-7, with D possibly matching TRBD1 (8 bases). The CDR3 contains 13 residues. CDR1 MNHNS and CDR2 SASEGT come from the germline V gene. The V gene lost 6 bases and the J gene lost 4 bases, with 13 bases spanning the gap. CDR3 in amino acids: CASRTGEGYEQYF. The CDR3 coding sequence is TGTGCCAGCAGGACAGGGGAGGGTTACGAGCAGTACTTC.

This chain uses TRBV5-5 with TRBJ1-2; unclear D gene. V lost 0 bases and J 2 bases, leaving 14 bases between the germline ends. This CDR3 contains 16 residues. Looked up from germline, CDR1 is SGHKS and CDR2 is YYEKEE (reference sequence). CDR3 in amino acids: CASSLEVAPRNYGYTF. The CDR3 DNA reads as TGTGCCAGCAGCTTGGAGGTAGCCCCTCGGAACTATGGCTACACCTTC.

This chain links TRBV19 with TRBJ2-6; D not certain. There are 15 residues in the CDR3. Germline-derived CDR1 and CDR2 are LNHDA and SQIVND (reference sequence). Trimming removed 6 bases from V and 0 bases from J, with 9 bases in between. The CDR3 bases are TGTGCCAGTAGGGACGGATACTCTGGGGCCAACGTCCTGACTTTC. This codes for CASRDGYSGANVLTF.

J is TRBJ2-3 and V is TRBV11-3; 7 positions agree with TRBD2. The CDR3 has 13 residues. V lost 5 bases, J lost 6 bases, and 5 bases stayed unmatched. The germline V gene encodes CDR1 SGHNT and CDR2 YENEEA. Here the CDR3 reads CASSIWEGDTQYF. The CDR3 coding sequence is TGTGCCAGCAGCATATGGGAGGGGGATACGCAGTATTTT.

This sequence joins TRBV19 and TRBJ1-5; D might be TRBD1 (5 bases). This CDR3 comprises 14 residues. In germline, CDR1 is LNHDA, CDR2 SQIVND (reference sequence). V lost 4 bases, J lost 10 bases, and 17 bases lay in between. The CDR3: CASSKGGGVVPQHF. The DNA for the CDR3 is TGTGCCAGTAGTAAGGGTGGGGGTGTTGTTCCCCAGCATTTT. Filled out from reference TRBV19 and TRBJ1-5, the complete variable domain reads DGGITQSPKYLFRKEGQNVTLSCEQNLNHDAMYWYRQDPGQGLRLIYYSQIVNDFQKGDIAEGYSVSREKKESFPLTVTSAQKNPTAFYLCASSKGGGVVPQHFGDGTRLSIL.

The CDR3 reads CARSLRTDQETQYF. Written as DNA, the CDR3 is TGTGCCAGAAGCTTACGGACAGACCAAGAGACCCAGTACTTC. This chain joins TRBV5-3 and TRBJ2-5, with D perhaps matching TRBD1 (6 bases). TRBV5-3 is an ORF; its function is uncertain. The CDR3 has 14 amino acids. V lost 2 bases, J lost 0 bases, and 8 bases lay in between.

This sequence joins TRBV15 and TRBJ2-7, with a weak D call TRBD1 (7 bases). In germline, CDR1 is LNHNV, CDR2 YYDKDF (reference sequence). The CDR3 has 14 amino acids. V was trimmed by 0 bases and J by 2 bases, leaving 8 bases between them. The CDR3 is CATSRDRGAYEQYF. CDR3 in DNA: TGTGCCACCAGCAGAGACAGGGGGGCCTACGAGCAGTACTTC.

In this sample, this clone turned up a few times. The rearrangement uses TRBV29-1 and TRBJ2-7, with 8 nucleotides matching TRBD1. V was clipped by 4 bases and J by 6 bases; unmatched bases: 8. The CDR3 runs 13 residues. Germline assignment: CDR1 SQVTM and CDR2 ANQGSEA. The CDR3 protein is CSVVSWTGTEQYF. The CDR3 coding sequence is TGCAGCGTTGTCTCCTGGACAGGGACCGAGCAGTACTTC.

This clone was counted only a few times. The genes are TRBV28 and TRBJ2-7; TRBD1 aligns across 7 bases. This CDR3 has 15 residues. Germline CDR1 MDHEN, CDR2 SYDVKM. V dropped 2 bases and J dropped 1; count of bases not matched to a gene: 5. CDR3 bases: TGTGCCAGCAGTTTAAGGGCAGGGGGTTCCTACGAGCAGTACTTC. Residues: CASSLRAGGSYEQYF. Complete variable domain (other parts from reference TRBV28 and TRBJ2-7): DVKVTQSSRYLVKRTGEKVFLECVQDMDHENMFWYRQDPGLGLRLIYFSYDVKMKEKGDIPEGYSVSREKKERFSLILESASTNQTSMYLCASSLRAGGSYEQYFGPGTRLTVT.

This rearrangement joins TRBV7-2 to TRBJ2-2; no firm D call. V was cut by 4 bases and J by 4 bases, with 10 bases left in between. The CDR3 extends over 14 amino acids. From germline, CDR1 is SGHTA and CDR2 FQGNSA. The CDR3 spells CASSSRVGTGELFF. DNA of the CDR3: TGTGCCAGCAGCTCAAGGGTAGGCACCGGGGAGCTGTTTTTT. The whole variable domain, filled in from reference TRBV7-2 and TRBJ2-2, reads GAGVSQSPSNKVTEKGKDVELRCDPISGHTALYWYRQSLGQGLEFLIYFQGNSAPDKSGLPSDRFSAERTGGSVSTLTIQRTQQEDSAVYLCASSSRVGTGELFFGEGSRLTVL.

The V gene is TRBV29-1, the J gene TRBJ2-5; D might be TRBD1 (6 bases). Trimming removed 2 bases at V and 5 bases at J, with 12 bases between. CDR1 and CDR2 (germline): SQVTM, ANQGSEA. This CDR3 has 13 residues. This CDR3 reads CSVERQGRETQYF. The DNA for the CDR3 is TGCAGCGTTGAAAGGCAGGGGCGGGAGACCCAGTACTTC.